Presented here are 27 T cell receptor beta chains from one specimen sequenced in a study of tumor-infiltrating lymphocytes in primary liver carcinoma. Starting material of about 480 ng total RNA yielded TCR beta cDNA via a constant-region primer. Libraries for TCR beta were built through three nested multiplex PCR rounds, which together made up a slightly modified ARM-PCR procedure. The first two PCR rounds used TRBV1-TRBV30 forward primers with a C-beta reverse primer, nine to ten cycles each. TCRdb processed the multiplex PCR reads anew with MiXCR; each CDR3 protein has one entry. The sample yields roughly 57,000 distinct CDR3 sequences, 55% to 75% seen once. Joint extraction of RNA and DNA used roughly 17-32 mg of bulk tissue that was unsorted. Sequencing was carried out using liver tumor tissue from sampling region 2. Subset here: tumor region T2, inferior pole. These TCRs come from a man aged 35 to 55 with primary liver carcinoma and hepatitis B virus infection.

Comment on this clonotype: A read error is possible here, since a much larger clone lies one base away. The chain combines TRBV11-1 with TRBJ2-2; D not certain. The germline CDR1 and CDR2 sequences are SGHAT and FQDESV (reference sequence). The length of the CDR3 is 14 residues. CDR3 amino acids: CSSSLNANAGELFF. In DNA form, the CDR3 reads TGTTCCAGCAGCTTAAACGCGAACGCCGGGGAGCTGTTTTTT. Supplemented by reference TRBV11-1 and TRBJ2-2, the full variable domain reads EAEVAQSPRYKITEKSQAVAFWCDPISGHATLYWYRQILGQGPELLVQFQDESVVDDSQLPKDRFSAERLKGVDSTLKIQPAELGDSAMYLCSSSLNANAGELFFGEGSRLTVL.

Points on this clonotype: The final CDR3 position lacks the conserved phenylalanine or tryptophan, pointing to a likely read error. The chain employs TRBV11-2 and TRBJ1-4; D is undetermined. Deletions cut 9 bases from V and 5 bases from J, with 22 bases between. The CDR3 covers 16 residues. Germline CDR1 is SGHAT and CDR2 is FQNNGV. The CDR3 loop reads CASCKTPGGINEKLFS. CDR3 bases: TGTGCCAGTTGCAAGACTCCAGGAGGAATAAATGAAAAACTGTTTTCT.

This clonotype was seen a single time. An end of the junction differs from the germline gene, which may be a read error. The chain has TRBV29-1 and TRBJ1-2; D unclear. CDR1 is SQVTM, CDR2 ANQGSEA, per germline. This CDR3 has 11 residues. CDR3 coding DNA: TGCAGCGGTCGACACATCGATGGCCACACCTTC. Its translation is CSGRHIDGHTF.

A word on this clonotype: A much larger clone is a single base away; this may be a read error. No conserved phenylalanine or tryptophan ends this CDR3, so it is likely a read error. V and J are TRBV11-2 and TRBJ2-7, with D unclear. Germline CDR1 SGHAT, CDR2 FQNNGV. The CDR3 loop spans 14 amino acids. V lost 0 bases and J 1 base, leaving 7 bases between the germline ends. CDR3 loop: CASSLEVLSYEQYS. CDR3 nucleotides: TGTGCCAGCAGCTTAGAGGTCTTATCCTACGAGCAGTACTCC.

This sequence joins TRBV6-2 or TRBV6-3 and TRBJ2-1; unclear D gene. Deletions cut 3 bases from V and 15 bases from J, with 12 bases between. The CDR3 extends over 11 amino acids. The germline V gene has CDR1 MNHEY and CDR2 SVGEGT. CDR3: CASSYRVSLFF. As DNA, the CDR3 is TGTGCCAGCAGTTATCGTGTATCCTTGTTCTTC.

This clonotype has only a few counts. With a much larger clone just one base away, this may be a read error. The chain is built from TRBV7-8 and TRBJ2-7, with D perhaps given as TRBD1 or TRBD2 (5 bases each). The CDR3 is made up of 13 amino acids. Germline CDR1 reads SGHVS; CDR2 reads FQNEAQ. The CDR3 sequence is CASSRDLAYDQYF. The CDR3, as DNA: TGTGCCAGCAGCCGGGACCTGGCCTACGACCAGTACTTC.

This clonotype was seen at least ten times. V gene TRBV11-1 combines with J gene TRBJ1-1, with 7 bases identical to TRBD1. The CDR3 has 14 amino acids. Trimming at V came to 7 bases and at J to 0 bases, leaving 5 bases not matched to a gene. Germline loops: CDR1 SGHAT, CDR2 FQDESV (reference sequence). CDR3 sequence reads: CASTGTDLNTEAFF. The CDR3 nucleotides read TGTGCCAGCACCGGGACAGACTTGAACACTGAAGCTTTCTTT.

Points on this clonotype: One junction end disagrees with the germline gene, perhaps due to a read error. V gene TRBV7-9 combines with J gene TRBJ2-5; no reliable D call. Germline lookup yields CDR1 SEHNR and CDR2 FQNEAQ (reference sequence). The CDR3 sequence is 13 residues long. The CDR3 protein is CASSLDVRETQYF. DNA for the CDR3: TGTGCCAGCAGCTTAGATGTCCGAGAGACTCAGTACTTC.

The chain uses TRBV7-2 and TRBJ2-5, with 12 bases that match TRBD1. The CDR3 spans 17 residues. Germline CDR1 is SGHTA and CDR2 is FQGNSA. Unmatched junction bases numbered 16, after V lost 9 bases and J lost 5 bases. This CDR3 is CASSGRDRGLTYETQYF. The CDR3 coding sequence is TGTGCCAGTAGCGGAAGGGACAGGGGGCTGACTTATGAGACCCAGTACTTC.

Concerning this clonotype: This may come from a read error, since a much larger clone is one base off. The CDR3 loop reads CTSSLFGKQETQYF. The CDR3 region has the DNA TGTACCAGCAGTTTGTTTGGAAAACAAGAGACCCAGTACTTC. V gene TRBV28 combines with J gene TRBJ2-5, with no clear D. Germline CDR1 is MDHEN and CDR2 is SYDVKM. The CDR3 is 14 residues long.

CDR3 residues: CANNQDFGSYNEQFF. The DNA for the CDR3 is TGCGCCAACAACCAAGATTTCGGCTCCTACAATGAGCAGTTCTTC. The genes are TRBV4-3 and TRBJ2-1, with D uncertain. CDR1 is LGHNA, CDR2 YSLEER, per germline. The CDR3 extends over 15 amino acids. V lost 10 bases and J 0 bases, leaving 16 bases between the germline ends.

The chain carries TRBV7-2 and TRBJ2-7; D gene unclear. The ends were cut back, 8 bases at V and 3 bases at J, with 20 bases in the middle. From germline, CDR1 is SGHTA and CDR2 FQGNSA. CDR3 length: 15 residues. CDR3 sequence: CASGNGPKLIYEQYF. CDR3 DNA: TGTGCCAGCGGTAACGGACCCAAACTGATCTACGAGCAGTACTTC.

DNA for the CDR3: TGCAGTGCTCCTTCAAACACTGAAGCTTTCTTT. Protein: CSAPSNTEAFF. The chain is built from TRBV20-1 and TRBJ1-1; D is uncertain. With 5 bases removed from V and 2 bases from J, the gap between germline ends came to 6 bases. The CDR3 has 11 residues. Germline V CDR1 and CDR2: DFQATT, SNEGSKA (reference sequence).

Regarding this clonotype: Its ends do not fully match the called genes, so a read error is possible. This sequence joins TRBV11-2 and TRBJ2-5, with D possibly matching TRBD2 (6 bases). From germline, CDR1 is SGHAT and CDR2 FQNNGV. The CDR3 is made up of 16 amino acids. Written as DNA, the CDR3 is TGTGCCAGCAGCCAAACTCCTGGTGGGGGGAAAGATGCCCAATACTTC. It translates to CASSQTPGGGKDAQYF.

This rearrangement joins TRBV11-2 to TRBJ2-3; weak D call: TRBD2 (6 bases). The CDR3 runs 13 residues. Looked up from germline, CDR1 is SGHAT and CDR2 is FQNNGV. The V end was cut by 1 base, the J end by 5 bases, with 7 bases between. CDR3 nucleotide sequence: TGTGCCAGCAGCTTAGTGGGGGGAGATACGCAGTATTTT. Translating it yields CASSLVGGDTQYF.

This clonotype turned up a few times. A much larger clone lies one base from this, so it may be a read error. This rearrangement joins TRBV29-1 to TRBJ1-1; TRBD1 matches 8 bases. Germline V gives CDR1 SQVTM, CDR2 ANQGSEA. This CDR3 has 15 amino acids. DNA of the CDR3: TGCGGCGGGTCAGGGGGCTGGGGAATGAACACTGAAGCTTTCTTT. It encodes CGGSGGWGMNTEAFF.

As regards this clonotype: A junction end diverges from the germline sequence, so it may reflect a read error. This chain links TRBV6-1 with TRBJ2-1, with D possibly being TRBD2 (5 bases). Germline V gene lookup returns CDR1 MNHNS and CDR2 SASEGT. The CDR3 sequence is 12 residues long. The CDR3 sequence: CTSSLSGNEQFF. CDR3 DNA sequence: TGCACCAGCAGTTTGAGCGGCAATGAGCAGTTCTTC.

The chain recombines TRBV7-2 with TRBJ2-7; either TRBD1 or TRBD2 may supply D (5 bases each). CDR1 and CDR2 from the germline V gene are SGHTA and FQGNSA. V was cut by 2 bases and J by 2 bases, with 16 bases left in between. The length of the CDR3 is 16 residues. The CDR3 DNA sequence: TGTGCCAGCAGCTTAAATCCCGCAGGGACGACCTACGAGCAGTACTTC. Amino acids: CASSLNPAGTTYEQYF. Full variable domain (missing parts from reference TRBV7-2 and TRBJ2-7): GAGVSQSPSNKVTEKGKDVELRCDPISGHTALYWYRQSLGQGLEFLIYFQGNSAPDKSGLPSDRFSAERTGGSVSTLTIQRTQQEDSAVYLCASSLNPAGTTYEQYFGPGTRLTVT.

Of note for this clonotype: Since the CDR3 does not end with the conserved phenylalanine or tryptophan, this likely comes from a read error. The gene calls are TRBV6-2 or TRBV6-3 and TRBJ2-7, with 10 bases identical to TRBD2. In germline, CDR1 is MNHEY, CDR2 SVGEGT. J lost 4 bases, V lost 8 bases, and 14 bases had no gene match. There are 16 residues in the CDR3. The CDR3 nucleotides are TGTGCCAGCTGTCCCCAAAGCGGGAGGGCCGATTACGAGCAGTACTTA. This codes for CASCPQSGRADYEQYL.

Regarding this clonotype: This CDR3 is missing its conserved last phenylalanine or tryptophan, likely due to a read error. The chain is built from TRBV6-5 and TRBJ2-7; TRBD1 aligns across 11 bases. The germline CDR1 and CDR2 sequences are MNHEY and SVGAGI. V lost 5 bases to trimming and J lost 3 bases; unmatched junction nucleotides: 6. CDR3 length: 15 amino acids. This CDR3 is CASSDGTGGGYEQYL. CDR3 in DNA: TGTGCCAGCAGTGACGGGACAGGGGGAGGCTACGAGCAGTACCTC.

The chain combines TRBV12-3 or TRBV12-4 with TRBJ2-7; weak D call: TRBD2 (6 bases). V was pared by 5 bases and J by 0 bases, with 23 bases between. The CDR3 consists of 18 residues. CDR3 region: CASSPLGSAGLGSYEQYF. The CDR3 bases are TGTGCCAGCAGTCCCCTGGGGTCGGCGGGATTGGGCTCCTACGAGCAGTACTTC.

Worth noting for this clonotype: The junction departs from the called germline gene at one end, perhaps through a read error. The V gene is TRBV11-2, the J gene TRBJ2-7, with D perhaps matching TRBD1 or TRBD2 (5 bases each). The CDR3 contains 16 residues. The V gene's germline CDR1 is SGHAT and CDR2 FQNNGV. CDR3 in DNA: TGTGTCAGCTGCATTCATGGGGGTCAAAGCTCCTACGAGCAGTACTTC. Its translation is CVSCIHGGQSSYEQYF.

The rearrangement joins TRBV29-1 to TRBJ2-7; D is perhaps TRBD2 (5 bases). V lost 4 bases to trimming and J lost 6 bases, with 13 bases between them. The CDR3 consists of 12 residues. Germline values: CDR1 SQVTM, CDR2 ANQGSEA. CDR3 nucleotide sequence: TGCAGCGTTGTGGGAGAGGGTGCCGAGCAGTACTTC. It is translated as CSVVGEGAEQYF.

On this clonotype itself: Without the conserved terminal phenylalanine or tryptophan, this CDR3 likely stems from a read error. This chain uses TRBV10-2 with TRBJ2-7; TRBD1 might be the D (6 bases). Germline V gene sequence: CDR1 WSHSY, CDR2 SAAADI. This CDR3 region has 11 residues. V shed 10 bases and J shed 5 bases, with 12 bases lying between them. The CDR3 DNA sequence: TGCGCCACCAGACAGGTCGACGAGCAGTACTAC. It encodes CATRQVDEQYY.

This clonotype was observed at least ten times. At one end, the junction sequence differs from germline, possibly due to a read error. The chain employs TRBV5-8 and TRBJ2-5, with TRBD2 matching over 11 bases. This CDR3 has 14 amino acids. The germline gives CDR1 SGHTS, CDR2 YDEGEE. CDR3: CASSFGTSGETQYF. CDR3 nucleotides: TGTGCCAGCAGCTTCGGGACTAGCGGAGAGACCCAGTACTTT.

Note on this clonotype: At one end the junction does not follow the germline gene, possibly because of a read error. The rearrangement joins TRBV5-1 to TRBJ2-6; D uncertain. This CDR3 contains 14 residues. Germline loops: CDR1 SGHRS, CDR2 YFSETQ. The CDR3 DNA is TGCGCCAGCAGCTTAGGGTCTGGTGCCAACATCCTGACTTTC. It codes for CASSLGSGANILTF.

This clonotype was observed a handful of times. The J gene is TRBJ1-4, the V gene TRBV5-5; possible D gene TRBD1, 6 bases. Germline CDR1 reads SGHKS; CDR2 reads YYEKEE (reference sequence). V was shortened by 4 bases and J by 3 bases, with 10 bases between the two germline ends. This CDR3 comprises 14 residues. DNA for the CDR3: TGTGCCAGCAGCGAACAGGGATCTAATGAAAAACTGTTTTTT. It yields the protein CASSEQGSNEKLFF.